The text below deals with one T cell receptor (beta chain). This clone was seen a single time. No antigen is known for it. Base-call qualities are not available, and no considerably larger clone is one nucleotide away. TCRbeta CDR3 regions were amplified from genomic DNA using the immunoSEQ Assay, a bias-controlled multiplex PCR. As for the authors' bioinformatics: Nucleated cell counts per sample were estimated from amplification of reference gene primers within the assay. To quantify the absolute abundance of each unique TCRbeta CDR3 rearrangement, sequence reads were collapsed and filtered. For each sample, productive Simpson clonality was calculated as the square root of Simpson's diversity index over productive rearrangements. TCRdb took this table from immuneACCESS and kept in-frame rearrangements with V and J called. Such tables lack part of the clones; where checked against another copy, unresolved V genes explain under half of the gap, and the rest is unexplained. V and J calls and clone size follow that table, whereas D and trimming were derived from the DNA. In this sample the table shows roughly 56,000 clones, 70% to 90% of which occur a single time. The ten largest account for approximately 5% of the sample.

Each collaborating institution followed its own protocols to collect whole blood in K2EDTA tubes. For TCRbeta analysis, collaborators shipped samples as frozen whole blood, isolated PBMCs, or DNA extracted from either of those sample types. This record comes from a study of blood T cell repertoires in COVID-19 (dated by TCRdb to about 2020). About the study as a whole: Collaborator samples came from the United States, Italy and Spain and covered acute and convalescent phases of COVID-19. The repertoires were released in a freely available public database meant as a resource for research on the immune response to SARS-CoV-2. The sample metadata nearly always contained a de-identified subject ID, COVID-19 status, age in years and sex. Deeply sampled blood TCRbeta repertoires from subjects exposed to, actively infected with, or recovered from COVID-19 were included in the dataset. Samples came from the ongoing ImmuneRACE study (first 160 participants) plus 1,254 subjects from 6 global collaborators. Where available, HLA class I and class II types were taken from metadata supplied by the sample provider and were not determined by assay-based typing. The prospective study material was composed of cDNA or gDNA derived from T cells, B-cell-depleted T cells, or PBMCs. The full study reports these points: Clinical and demographic metadata were provided uncurated, with the amount varying by source and participant.

The clonotype originates from a man aged 65 to 85 with acute or convalescent COVID-19. Sequencing used peripheral blood.

The CDR3 protein is CASSHSLGANVLTF. The sequenced DNA is TGTGCCAGCAGCCACTCTCTAGGGGCCAACGTCCTGACTTTC. The chain is made from TRBV5-6 and TRBJ2-6; no D gene call is confident. Taken from cysteine to phenylalanine, the CDR3 has 14 residues. Kept here is only the CDR3 DNA, which spans 42 bases and is read in frame from base 1. V is pared back by 4 bases and J by 4 bases, with 9 bases lying between the germline termini. CDR1 SGHDT and CDR2 YYEEEE were looked up in the germline V gene.